This is a list of T cell receptor beta chains from one sample in a study of blood T cell repertoires in COVID-19. Repertoires were generated with immunoSEQ multiplex PCR, while TCRdb's copy carries only in-frame clones and drops some. The sample lists a few hundred thousand clones, approximately 85% occurring once. The sample consisted of PBMCs or T cells enriched from blood (not recorded which). Receptor source: a woman between 45 and 65 years old who had been exposed to COVID-19. CDR3s include the opening cysteine and the closing phenylalanine or tryptophan. A D gene is named only where the DNA matches it firmly. Clone size is shown for a subset of rows, as once, few, many or a class of expanded clone.

d_call: NA; clone_size: few; j_call: TRBJ1-6; v_call: TRBV7-2; cdr3_length: 16; cdr3_nt: TGTGCCAGCAGCTTAGATGCGGGGAACTATAATTCACCCCTCCACTTT; cdr3_aa: CASSLDAGNYNSPLHF
d_call: TRBD1; clone_size: few; j_call: TRBJ1-2; v_call: TRBV5-6; cdr3_length: 14; cdr3_nt: TGTGCCAGCAGCTCCACAGGGGTTGCCTATGGCTACACCTTC; cdr3_aa: CASSSTGVAYGYTF
d_call: TRBD1; clone_size: NA; j_call: TRBJ1-4; v_call: TRBV13; cdr3_length: 15; cdr3_nt: TGTGCCAGCAGCTCCCGGACAGGGTGGGGTGAAAAACTGTTTTTT; cdr3_aa: CASSSRTGWGEKLFF
d_call: TRBD1; clone_size: NA; j_call: TRBJ1-2; v_call: TRBV4-1; cdr3_length: 15; cdr3_nt: TGCGCCAGCAGCCTAAGACAGGGGGCAGACTATGGCTACACCTTC; cdr3_aa: CASSLRQGADYGYTF
d_call: NA; clone_size: NA; j_call: TRBJ1-4; v_call: TRBV24-1; cdr3_length: 17; cdr3_nt: TGTGCCACCAGTGACAGCAGACAGCCTGGGACTAATGAAAAACTGTTTTTT; cdr3_aa: CATSDSRQPGTNEKLFF
d_call: TRBD1; clone_size: few; j_call: TRBJ1-1; v_call: TRBV7-3; cdr3_length: 15; cdr3_nt: TGTGCCAGCAGCTTGACAGGGGGCAGCGTCACTGAAGCTTTCTTT; cdr3_aa: CASSLTGGSVTEAFF
d_call: NA; clone_size: once; j_call: TRBJ2-7; v_call: TRBV20-1; cdr3_length: 11; cdr3_nt: TGCAGTGCCGTAGATCTCGACGAGCAGTACTTC; cdr3_aa: CSAVDLDEQYF
d_call: NA; clone_size: NA; j_call: TRBJ1-2; v_call: TRBV30; cdr3_length: 13; cdr3_nt: TGTGCCTGGAGTCCCCCAGGAGGCTATGGCTACACCTTC; cdr3_aa: CAWSPPGGYGYTF
d_call: TRBD2; clone_size: NA; j_call: TRBJ2-5; v_call: TRBV9; cdr3_length: 15; cdr3_nt: TGTGCCAGCAGCGTTAGCGGGGTACAAGGGGAGACCCAGTACTTC; cdr3_aa: CASSVSGVQGETQYF
d_call: TRBD1; clone_size: NA; j_call: TRBJ1-1; v_call: TRBV7-9; cdr3_length: 15; cdr3_nt: TGTGCCAGCAGCTTCGCCGGACAGGGCAACACTGAAGCTTTCTTT; cdr3_aa: CASSFAGQGNTEAFF
d_call: TRBD1; clone_size: NA; j_call: TRBJ1-2; v_call: TRBV30; cdr3_length: 14; cdr3_nt: TGTGCCTGGAGCAGGGGGGACGGATCGTATGGCTACACCTTC; cdr3_aa: CAWSRGDGSYGYTF
d_call: TRBD2; clone_size: NA; j_call: TRBJ2-1; v_call: TRBV6-5; cdr3_length: 15; cdr3_nt: TGTGCCAGCGTCCTCCCGGGACTAGCGTTTAATGAGCAGTTCTTC; cdr3_aa: CASVLPGLAFNEQFF